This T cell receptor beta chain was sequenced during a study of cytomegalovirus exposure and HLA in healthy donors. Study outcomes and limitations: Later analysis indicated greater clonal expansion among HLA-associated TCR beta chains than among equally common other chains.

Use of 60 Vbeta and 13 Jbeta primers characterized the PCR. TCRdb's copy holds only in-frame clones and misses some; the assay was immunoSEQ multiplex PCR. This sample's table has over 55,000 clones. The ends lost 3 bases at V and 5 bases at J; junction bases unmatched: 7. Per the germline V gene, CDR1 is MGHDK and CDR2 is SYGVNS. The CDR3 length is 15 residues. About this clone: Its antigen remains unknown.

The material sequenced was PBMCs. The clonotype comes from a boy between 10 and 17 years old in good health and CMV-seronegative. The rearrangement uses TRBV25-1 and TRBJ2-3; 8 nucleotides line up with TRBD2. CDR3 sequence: CASSEQRESGDTQYF. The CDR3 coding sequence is TGTGCCAGCAGTGAGCAGCGGGAGTCGGGAGATACGCAGTATTTT.